This T cell receptor (beta chain) was profiled in a study of blood T cell repertoires in COVID-19. Study background: Sites across the United States, Italy and Spain contributed samples from acute and convalescent COVID-19. The cDNA or gDNA used as material had been derived from T cells, B-cell-depleted T cells, or PBMCs.

CDR3 length: 14 residues. The V gene end was trimmed by 4 bases and the J gene end by 6 bases; junction bases not matched to a gene: 6. Germline-derived CDR1 and CDR2 are SGHTA and FQGTGA. In the authors' workflow: Scientists estimated how many nucleated cells there were by amplifying reference gene primers. Method: immunoSEQ multiplex PCR; TCRdb's copy keeps in-frame clones and lacks some. That table furnishes V, J and clone size, whereas the DNA furnished D and trimming. In the table there are fewer than 300,000 clones, approximately 86% of which are singletons. This clone was recorded once. The chain has TRBV7-3 and TRBJ2-7; 10 bases agree with TRBD1. Sequencing used peripheral blood. This TCR was sampled from a woman under 30 with acute or convalescent COVID-19. CDR3 sequence: CASSSPGQGSEQYF. The CDR3 nucleotides read TGTGCCAGCAGCTCACCGGGACAGGGGAGCGAGCAGTACTTC.